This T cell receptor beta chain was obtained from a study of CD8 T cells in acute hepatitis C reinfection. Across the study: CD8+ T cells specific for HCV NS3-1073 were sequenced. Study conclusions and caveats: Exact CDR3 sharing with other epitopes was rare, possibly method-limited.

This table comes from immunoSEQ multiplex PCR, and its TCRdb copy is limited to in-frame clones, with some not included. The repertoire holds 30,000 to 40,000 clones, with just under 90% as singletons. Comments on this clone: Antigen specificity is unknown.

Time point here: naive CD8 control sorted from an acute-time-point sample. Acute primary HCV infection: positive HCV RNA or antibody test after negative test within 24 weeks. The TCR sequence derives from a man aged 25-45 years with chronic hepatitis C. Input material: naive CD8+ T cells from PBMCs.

CDR3 loop: CASSVRDRYNEQFF. The CDR3 nucleotides are TGTGCCAGCAGCGTCCGGGACAGATACAATGAGCAGTTCTTC. J is TRBJ2-1 and V is TRBV9, with 7 positions matching TRBD1. Germline trimming cut 2 bases from V and 4 bases from J; bases unmatched to any gene: 3. The CDR3 is made up of 14 amino acids. CDR1 and CDR2 from the germline V gene are SGDLS and YYNGEE.